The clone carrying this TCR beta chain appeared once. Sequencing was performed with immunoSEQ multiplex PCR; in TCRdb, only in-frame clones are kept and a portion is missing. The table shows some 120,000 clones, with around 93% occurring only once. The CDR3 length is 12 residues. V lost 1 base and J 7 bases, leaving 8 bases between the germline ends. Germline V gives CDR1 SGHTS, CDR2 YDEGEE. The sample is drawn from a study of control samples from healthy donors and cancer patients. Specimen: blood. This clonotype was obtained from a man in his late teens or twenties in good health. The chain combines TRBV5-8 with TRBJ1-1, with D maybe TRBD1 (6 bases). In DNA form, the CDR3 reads TGTGCCAGCAGCTTGACAGGGTTTGAAGCTTTCTTT. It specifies CASSLTGFEAFF.